Listed below are T cell receptor beta chains from one sample, sequenced in a study of blood T cell repertoires in COVID-19. The method was immunoSEQ multiplex PCR; TCRdb's version includes in-frame clones alone and lacks a portion of them. Counted here are 80,000 to 100,000 clones, approximately 79% occurring once; the ten biggest clones make up 3.5% to 4%. What was sequenced was peripheral blood. Receptor source: a man between 65 and 79 years old with COVID-19, enrolled during active disease. Both conserved end residues are part of each CDR3. Each record gives: V gene, J gene, D gene, clone size, CDR3 DNA, CDR3 protein. A D gene is named only where the DNA matches it firmly. Clone size is shown for a subset of rows, as once, few, many or a class of expanded clone.

V gene: TRBV7-2; J gene: TRBJ2-1; D gene: -; clone size: -; CDR3 DNA: TGTGCCAGCAGCTTAGGCCCGTCGCTAGAGTACAATGAGCAGTTCTTC; CDR3 protein: CASSLGPSLEYNEQFF
V gene: TRBV5-1; J gene: TRBJ2-2; D gene: TRBD1; clone size: -; CDR3 DNA: TGCGCCAGCAACCCGGGACAGGGGAACACCGGGGAGCTGTTTTTT; CDR3 protein: CASNPGQGNTGELFF
V gene: TRBV5-1; J gene: TRBJ2-3; D gene: TRBD2; clone size: -; CDR3 DNA: TGCGCCAGCAGCTTTAGCGGGAGTAGCCCAGATACGCAGTATTTT; CDR3 protein: CASSFSGSSPDTQYF
V gene: TRBV25-1; J gene: TRBJ2-7; D gene: TRBD1; clone size: -; CDR3 DNA: TGTGCCAGCAGTGGACAGGGGGCCTACGAGCAGTACTTC; CDR3 protein: CASSGQGAYEQYF
V gene: TRBV30; J gene: TRBJ1-1; D gene: TRBD1; clone size: -; CDR3 DNA: TGTGCCTGGAGTCCAACAGGGGGCGGTGGCACTGAAGCTTTCTTT; CDR3 protein: CAWSPTGGGGTEAFF
V gene: TRBV27; J gene: TRBJ1-4; D gene: TRBD1; clone size: -; CDR3 DNA: TGTGCCAGCAGTCCCGGGACAGAACTTTCTATGGAGAGAGAAAAACTGTTTTTT; CDR3 protein: CASSPGTELSMEREKLFF
V gene: TRBV5-1; J gene: TRBJ2-6; D gene: TRBD1; clone size: -; CDR3 DNA: TGCGCCAGCAGCTTGACACCTGGGACAGGGCTCTCTGGGGCCAACGTCCTGACTTTC; CDR3 protein: CASSLTPGTGLSGANVLTF
V gene: TRBV6-5; J gene: TRBJ1-2; D gene: -; clone size: -; CDR3 DNA: TGTGCCAGCAGGTCCTATCGCGGCTACACCTTC; CDR3 protein: CASRSYRGYTF
V gene: TRBV6-2/TRBV6-3; J gene: TRBJ2-3; D gene: -; clone size: -; CDR3 DNA: TGTGCCAGCAGTTACCCTCAAGGTCGCGGTAGCACAGATACGCAGTATTTT; CDR3 protein: CASSYPQGRGSTDTQYF
V gene: TRBV2; J gene: TRBJ1-1; D gene: -; clone size: -; CDR3 DNA: TGTGCCAGCAGTGAGTCGGGGGCTGAAGCTTTCTTT; CDR3 protein: CASSESGAEAFF
V gene: TRBV7-7; J gene: TRBJ2-1; D gene: TRBD1; clone size: -; CDR3 DNA: TGTGCTAGCAGTCTGGACAGGGCCAGGCACAATGAGCAGTTCTTC; CDR3 protein: CASSLDRARHNEQFF
V gene: TRBV6-2/TRBV6-3; J gene: TRBJ1-2; D gene: -; clone size: few; CDR3 DNA: TGTGCCAGCAGTTACTCATCTACAGGGAGCTATGGCTACACCTTC; CDR3 protein: CASSYSSTGSYGYTF
V gene: TRBV7-9; J gene: TRBJ2-1; D gene: -; clone size: -; CDR3 DNA: TGTGCTCTCCGGGAGGGGGCGAATGAGCAGTTCTTC; CDR3 protein: CALREGANEQFF
V gene: TRBV25-1; J gene: TRBJ1-4; D gene: TRBD1; clone size: few; CDR3 DNA: TGTGCCAGCAGTGAATTGGGACAGGGCGCAGAAAAACTGTTTTTT; CDR3 protein: CASSELGQGAEKLFF
V gene: TRBV5-1; J gene: TRBJ1-1; D gene: -; clone size: -; CDR3 DNA: TGCGCCAGCAGCGGTGGACAGAGGAACACTGAAGCTTTCTTT; CDR3 protein: CASSGGQRNTEAFF
V gene: TRBV4-3; J gene: TRBJ2-3; D gene: TRBD1; clone size: -; CDR3 DNA: TGCGCCAGCAGCCATAGACAGGGTTCGGATACGCAGTATTTT; CDR3 protein: CASSHRQGSDTQYF
V gene: TRBV4-1; J gene: TRBJ1-1; D gene: -; clone size: -; CDR3 DNA: TGCGCCAGCAGCCCAAGACATCAGGGAATGAACACTGAAGCTTTCTTT; CDR3 protein: CASSPRHQGMNTEAFF
V gene: TRBV4-3; J gene: TRBJ2-1; D gene: -; clone size: -; CDR3 DNA: TGCGCCAGCAGCCAGGCGGGTGGCGTTTACAATGAGCAGTTCTTC; CDR3 protein: CASSQAGGVYNEQFF
V gene: TRBV28; J gene: TRBJ1-1; D gene: -; clone size: -; CDR3 DNA: TGTGCCAGCAGTTTACAGCGGGGCCTGAACACTGAAGCTTTCTTT; CDR3 protein: CASSLQRGLNTEAFF
V gene: TRBV28; J gene: TRBJ1-2; D gene: TRBD1; clone size: -; CDR3 DNA: TGTGCCAGCAGTCTCGTCCCGGGACAGGGATCGTCTAGCTATGGCTACACCTTC; CDR3 protein: CASSLVPGQGSSSYGYTF
V gene: TRBV18; J gene: TRBJ2-1; D gene: TRBD2; clone size: -; CDR3 DNA: TGTGCCAGTTCGACTAGCGGGCTTTACAATGAGCAGTTCTTC; CDR3 protein: CASSTSGLYNEQFF
V gene: TRBV28; J gene: TRBJ2-7; D gene: TRBD2; clone size: -; CDR3 DNA: TGTGCCAGCAGTCTCGCGGGAGGTCATTACGAGCAGTACTTC; CDR3 protein: CASSLAGGHYEQYF
V gene: TRBV15; J gene: TRBJ1-3; D gene: TRBD1; clone size: -; CDR3 DNA: TGTGCCACCAGCAGAGATATGTTAGGACAGGGAAAAAACACCATATATTTT; CDR3 protein: CATSRDMLGQGKNTIYF
V gene: TRBV5-8; J gene: TRBJ2-6; D gene: TRBD1; clone size: -; CDR3 DNA: TGTGCCAGCAGCTTATGGGACAGGGGATCTGGGGCCAACGTCCTGACTTTC; CDR3 protein: CASSLWDRGSGANVLTF
V gene: TRBV9; J gene: TRBJ1-1; D gene: TRBD1; clone size: few; CDR3 DNA: TGTGCCAGCAGCGCCTTACAGGGGGCTACTTTCTTT; CDR3 protein: CASSALQGATFF
V gene: TRBV19; J gene: TRBJ1-2; D gene: -; clone size: -; CDR3 DNA: TGTGCCAGTAGTCCCCGGGTCGTGAATCCTGGCTACACCTTC; CDR3 protein: CASSPRVVNPGYTF
V gene: TRBV7-2; J gene: TRBJ2-5; D gene: TRBD2; clone size: -; CDR3 DNA: TGTGCCAGCAGCGTAGGGACTAGCGGGAGGGCCCAAGAGACCCAGTACTTC; CDR3 protein: CASSVGTSGRAQETQYF
V gene: TRBV24-1; J gene: TRBJ2-1; D gene: -; clone size: -; CDR3 DNA: TGTGCCACCAGTGAAACCGGGACTGGAGACTACAATGAGCAGTTCTTC; CDR3 protein: CATSETGTGDYNEQFF
V gene: TRBV6-1; J gene: TRBJ2-7; D gene: -; clone size: -; CDR3 DNA: TGTGCCAGCAGTGAAGACCTAGCGAGTGGCTCCTACGAGCAGTACTTC; CDR3 protein: CASSEDLASGSYEQYF
V gene: TRBV15; J gene: TRBJ2-1; D gene: -; clone size: -; CDR3 DNA: TGTGCCACCAGCAGGGGGCGCGACTACAATGAGCAGTTCTTC; CDR3 protein: CATSRGRDYNEQFF
V gene: TRBV28; J gene: TRBJ1-1; D gene: TRBD1; clone size: -; CDR3 DNA: TGTGCCAGCAGAGGGGGCGCGGGGTCCTGGGCTTTCTTT; CDR3 protein: CASRGGAGSWAFF
V gene: TRBV9; J gene: TRBJ1-2; D gene: -; clone size: -; CDR3 DNA: TGTGCCAGCAGCGAGACCCCAGGGGCTCCTTCCTATGGCTACACCTTC; CDR3 protein: CASSETPGAPSYGYTF
V gene: TRBV18; J gene: TRBJ1-2; D gene: -; clone size: -; CDR3 DNA: TGTGCCAGCTCCCTCCTGTCTCCTCCCAACTATGGCTACACCTTC; CDR3 protein: CASSLLSPPNYGYTF
V gene: TRBV28; J gene: TRBJ2-1; D gene: TRBD2; clone size: -; CDR3 DNA: TGTGCCAGCGAGCGCGGGAGCCAATACAATGAGCAGTTCTTC; CDR3 protein: CASERGSQYNEQFF
V gene: TRBV6-5; J gene: TRBJ2-2; D gene: -; clone size: -; CDR3 DNA: TGTGCCAGCAGGGAGGGTTCTGGCGGGGAGCTGTTTTTT; CDR3 protein: CASREGSGGELFF
V gene: TRBV24-1; J gene: TRBJ1-5; D gene: -; clone size: -; CDR3 DNA: TGTGCCACCGCTCATGACAGCAGCAATCAGCCCCAGCATTTT; CDR3 protein: CATAHDSSNQPQHF
V gene: TRBV5-4; J gene: TRBJ2-2; D gene: TRBD1; clone size: few; CDR3 DNA: TGTGCCAGCAGCTTAGAGGGGACAGGTCGTAGGGAGCTGTTTTTT; CDR3 protein: CASSLEGTGRRELFF
V gene: TRBV7-9; J gene: TRBJ1-2; D gene: TRBD1; clone size: once; CDR3 DNA: TGTGCCAGCAGCTCTACGGGACAGGTACTATTCGGCTACACCTTC; CDR3 protein: CASSSTGQVLFGYTF
V gene: TRBV29-1; J gene: TRBJ2-1; D gene: -; clone size: -; CDR3 DNA: TGCAGCGTTGACAGCGACGGGTACAATGAGCAGTTCTTC; CDR3 protein: CSVDSDGYNEQFF
V gene: TRBV10-3; J gene: TRBJ2-5; D gene: -; clone size: -; CDR3 DNA: TGTGCCATCAGTGCCCAGGGTCCGTTAGAGACCCAGTACTTC; CDR3 protein: CAISAQGPLETQYF
V gene: TRBV11-3; J gene: TRBJ2-5; D gene: TRBD2; clone size: -; CDR3 DNA: TGTGCCAGCAGCTTGGGACTAGCGGGACGAGAAGAGACCCAGTACTTC; CDR3 protein: CASSLGLAGREETQYF
V gene: TRBV10-3; J gene: TRBJ1-5; D gene: TRBD1; clone size: -; CDR3 DNA: TGTGCCATCAGTGAGACCGGGACAGGGGATAGCAATCAGCCCCAGCATTTT; CDR3 protein: CAISETGTGDSNQPQHF
V gene: TRBV10-3; J gene: TRBJ2-5; D gene: TRBD1; clone size: -; CDR3 DNA: TGTGCCATCAGTGATTCGACGAATGACAGGGGGCGCGAGGAGACCCAGTACTTC; CDR3 protein: CAISDSTNDRGREETQYF
V gene: TRBV25-1; J gene: TRBJ1-1; D gene: -; clone size: -; CDR3 DNA: TGTGCCAGCGCGGCAGGGAGGGAGACTGAAGCTTTCTTT; CDR3 protein: CASAAGRETEAFF
V gene: TRBV7-6; J gene: TRBJ2-1; D gene: TRBD2; clone size: -; CDR3 DNA: TGTGCCAGCAGCAGAAGCGGGAGCCTCCCTGCCAGCTCCTACAATGAGCAGTTCTTC; CDR3 protein: CASSRSGSLPASSYNEQFF
V gene: TRBV7-2; J gene: TRBJ2-7; D gene: -; clone size: -; CDR3 DNA: TGTGCCAGCAGCTTTAAGGGGGAGAGCTCCTACGAGCAGTACTTC; CDR3 protein: CASSFKGESSYEQYF
V gene: TRBV27; J gene: TRBJ1-1; D gene: TRBD1; clone size: -; CDR3 DNA: TGTGCCAGCAAATCGGGACAGCACAACACTGAAGCTTTCTTT; CDR3 protein: CASKSGQHNTEAFF
V gene: TRBV7-2; J gene: TRBJ2-6; D gene: -; clone size: -; CDR3 DNA: TGTGCCAGCAGCCCAGACAGTAACTCTGGGGCCAACGTCCTGACTTTC; CDR3 protein: CASSPDSNSGANVLTF
V gene: TRBV18; J gene: TRBJ2-1; D gene: -; clone size: once; CDR3 DNA: TGTGCCAGCTCACCGAACAGGGAAAATGAGCAGTTCTTC; CDR3 protein: CASSPNRENEQFF
V gene: TRBV24-1; J gene: TRBJ2-3; D gene: TRBD2; clone size: -; CDR3 DNA: TGTGCCACCGCCCGTAGGGAGGGGATAGATACGCAGTATTTT; CDR3 protein: CATARREGIDTQYF
V gene: TRBV5-8; J gene: TRBJ1-1; D gene: TRBD1; clone size: -; CDR3 DNA: TGTGCCAGCAGCCTCGTCCCGGGACAGTATGAAGCTTTCTTT; CDR3 protein: CASSLVPGQYEAFF
V gene: TRBV18; J gene: TRBJ2-1; D gene: TRBD2; clone size: -; CDR3 DNA: TGTGCCAGCTCACCGAACGGGACTAGCGGGAGGGTCTTTAGGGATGAGCAGTTCTTC; CDR3 protein: CASSPNGTSGRVFRDEQFF
V gene: TRBV7-2; J gene: TRBJ2-5; D gene: -; clone size: -; CDR3 DNA: TGTGCCAGCAGCTCAGGACAGCTAAGAGAGACCCAGTACTTC; CDR3 protein: CASSSGQLRETQYF
V gene: TRBV5-4; J gene: TRBJ1-1; D gene: -; clone size: -; CDR3 DNA: TGTGCCAGCAGCTCCCCGAATCAGAGGACTGAAGCTTTCTTT; CDR3 protein: CASSSPNQRTEAFF